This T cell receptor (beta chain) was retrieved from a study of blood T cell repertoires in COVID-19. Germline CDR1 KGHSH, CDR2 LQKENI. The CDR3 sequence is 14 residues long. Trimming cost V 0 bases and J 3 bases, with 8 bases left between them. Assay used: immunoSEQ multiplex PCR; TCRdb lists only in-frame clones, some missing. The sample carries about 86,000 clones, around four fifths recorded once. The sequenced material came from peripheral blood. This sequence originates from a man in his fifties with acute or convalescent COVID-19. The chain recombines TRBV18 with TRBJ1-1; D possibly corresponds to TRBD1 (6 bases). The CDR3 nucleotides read TGTGCCAGCTCACCACCGGGGGCAGACACTGAAGCTTTCTTT. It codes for CASSPPGADTEAFF.